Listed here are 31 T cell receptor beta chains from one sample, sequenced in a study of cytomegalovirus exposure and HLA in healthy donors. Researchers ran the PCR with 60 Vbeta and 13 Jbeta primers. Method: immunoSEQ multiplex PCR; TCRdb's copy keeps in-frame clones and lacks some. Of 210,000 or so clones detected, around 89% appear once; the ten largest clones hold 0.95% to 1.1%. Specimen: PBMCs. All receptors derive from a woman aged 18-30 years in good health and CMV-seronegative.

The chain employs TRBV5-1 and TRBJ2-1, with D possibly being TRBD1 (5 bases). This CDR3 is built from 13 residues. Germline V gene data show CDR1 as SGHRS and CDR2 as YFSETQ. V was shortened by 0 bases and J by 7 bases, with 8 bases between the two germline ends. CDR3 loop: CASSLVDMNEQFF. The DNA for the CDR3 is TGCGCCAGCAGCTTGGTGGACATGAATGAGCAGTTCTTC.

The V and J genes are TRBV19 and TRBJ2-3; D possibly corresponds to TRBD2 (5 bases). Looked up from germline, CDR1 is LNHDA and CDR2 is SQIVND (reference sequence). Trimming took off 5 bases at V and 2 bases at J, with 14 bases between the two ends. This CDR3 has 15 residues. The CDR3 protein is CASSPRAPNTDTQYF. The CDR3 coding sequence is TGTGCCAGTAGTCCGAGGGCCCCTAACACAGATACGCAGTATTTT.

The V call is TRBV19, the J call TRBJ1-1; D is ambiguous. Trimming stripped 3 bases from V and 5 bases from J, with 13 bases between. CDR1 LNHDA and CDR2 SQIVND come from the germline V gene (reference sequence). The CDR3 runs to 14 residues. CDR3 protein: CASSIGGEWTEAFF. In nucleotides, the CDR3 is TGTGCCAGTAGTATCGGCGGGGAGTGGACTGAAGCTTTCTTT.

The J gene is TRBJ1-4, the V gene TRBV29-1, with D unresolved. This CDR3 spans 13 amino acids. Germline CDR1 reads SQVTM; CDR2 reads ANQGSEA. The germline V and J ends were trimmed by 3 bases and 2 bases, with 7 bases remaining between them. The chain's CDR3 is CSVEAATNEKLFF. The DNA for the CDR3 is TGCAGCGTTGAGGCAGCGACTAATGAAAAACTGTTTTTT.

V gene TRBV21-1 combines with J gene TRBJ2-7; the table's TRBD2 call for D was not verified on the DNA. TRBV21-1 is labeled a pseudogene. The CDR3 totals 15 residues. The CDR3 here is CASSKSRVSNYEQYF. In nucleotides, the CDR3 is TGTGCCAGCAGCAAATCGAGGGTCTCTAATTACGAGCAGTACTTC.

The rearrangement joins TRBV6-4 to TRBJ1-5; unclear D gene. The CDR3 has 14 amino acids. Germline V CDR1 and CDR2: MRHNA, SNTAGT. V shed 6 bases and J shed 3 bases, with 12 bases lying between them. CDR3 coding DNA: TGTGCCAGCAGCGTTGAGGGCCTCAATCAGCCCCAGCATTTT. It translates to CASSVEGLNQPQHF.

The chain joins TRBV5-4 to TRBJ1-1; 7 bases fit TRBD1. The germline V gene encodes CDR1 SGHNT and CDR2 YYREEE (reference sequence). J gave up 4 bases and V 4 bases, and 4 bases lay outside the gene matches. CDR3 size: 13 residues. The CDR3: CASSASGGTEAFF. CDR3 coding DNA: TGTGCCAGCAGCGCTTCAGGGGGCACTGAAGCTTTCTTT.

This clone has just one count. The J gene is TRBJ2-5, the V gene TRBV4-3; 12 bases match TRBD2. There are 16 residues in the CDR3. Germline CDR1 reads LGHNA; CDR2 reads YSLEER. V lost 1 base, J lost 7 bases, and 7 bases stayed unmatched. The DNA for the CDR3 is TGCGCCAGCAGCCAAGGGACTAGCGGGGTCGGGTGGACCCAGTACTTC. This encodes CASSQGTSGVGWTQYF.

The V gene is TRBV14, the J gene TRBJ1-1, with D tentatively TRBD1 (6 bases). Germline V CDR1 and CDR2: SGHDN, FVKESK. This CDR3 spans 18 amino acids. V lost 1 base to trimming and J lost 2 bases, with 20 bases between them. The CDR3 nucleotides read TGTGCCAGCAGCCAAGGCCCGTCGACAGGTTGGCTTAACACTGAAGCTTTCTTT. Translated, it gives CASSQGPSTGWLNTEAFF.

In DNA form, the CDR3 reads TGTGCCAGCAGCGTCGTTGGAGCCCTGACTTTC. This gives the protein CASSVVGALTF. This rearrangement joins TRBV5-6 to TRBJ2-6, with unresolved D. The CDR3 has 11 amino acids. V lost 4 bases and J 15 bases, leaving 11 bases between the germline ends. CDR1 SGHDT and CDR2 YYEEEE come from the germline V gene.

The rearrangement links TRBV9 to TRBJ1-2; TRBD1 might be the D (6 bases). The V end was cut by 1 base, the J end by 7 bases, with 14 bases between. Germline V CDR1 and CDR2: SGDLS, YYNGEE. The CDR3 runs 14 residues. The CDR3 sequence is CASSVREQGPGYTF. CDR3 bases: TGTGCCAGCAGCGTAAGGGAACAGGGTCCTGGCTACACCTTC.

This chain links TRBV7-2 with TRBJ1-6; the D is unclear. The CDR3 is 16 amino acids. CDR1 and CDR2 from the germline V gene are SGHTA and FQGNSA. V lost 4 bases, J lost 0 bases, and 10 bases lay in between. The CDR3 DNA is TGTGCCAGCAGCTCGGCCGGGTACTCCTATAATTCACCCCTCCACTTT. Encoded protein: CASSSAGYSYNSPLHF.

The CDR3 here is CASLGIGVRNEQYF. Here the CDR3 DNA reads TGTGCCAGCCTTGGGATAGGGGTGAGGAACGAGCAGTACTTC. The chain joins TRBV6-4 to TRBJ2-7; D perhaps matches TRBD1 (5 bases). The V gene lost 8 bases and the J gene lost 5 bases, with 19 bases spanning the gap. Germline lookup yields CDR1 MRHNA and CDR2 SNTAGT. CDR3 length: 14 amino acids.

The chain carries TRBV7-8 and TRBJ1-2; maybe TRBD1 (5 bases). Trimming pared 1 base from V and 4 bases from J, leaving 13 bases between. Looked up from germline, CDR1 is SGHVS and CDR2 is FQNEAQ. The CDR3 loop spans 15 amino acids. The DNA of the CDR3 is TGTGCCAGCAGCTTAGGGGGGGGATCCGGCTATGGCTACACCTTC. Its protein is CASSLGGGSGYGYTF.

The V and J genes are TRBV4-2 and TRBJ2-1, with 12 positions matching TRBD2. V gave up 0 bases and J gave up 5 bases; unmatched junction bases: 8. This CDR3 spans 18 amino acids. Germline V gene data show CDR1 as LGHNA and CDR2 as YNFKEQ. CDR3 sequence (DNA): TGTGCCAGCAGCCAAGAAGGGCTAGCGGGAGGGCAAAACAATGAGCAGTTCTTC. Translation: CASSQEGLAGGQNNEQFF.

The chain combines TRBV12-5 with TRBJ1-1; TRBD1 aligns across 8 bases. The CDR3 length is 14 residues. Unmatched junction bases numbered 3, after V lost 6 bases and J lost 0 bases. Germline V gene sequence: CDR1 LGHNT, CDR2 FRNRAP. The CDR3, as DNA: TGTGCTAGTGGCCGGACAGGGTTGAACACTGAAGCTTTCTTT. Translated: CASGRTGLNTEAFF. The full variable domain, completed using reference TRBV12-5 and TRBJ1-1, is DARVTQTPRHKVTEMGQEVTMRCQPILGHNTVFWYRQTMMQGLELLAYFRNRAPLDDSGMPKDRFSAEMPDATLATLKIQPSEPRDSAVYFCASGRTGLNTEAFFGQGTRLTVV.

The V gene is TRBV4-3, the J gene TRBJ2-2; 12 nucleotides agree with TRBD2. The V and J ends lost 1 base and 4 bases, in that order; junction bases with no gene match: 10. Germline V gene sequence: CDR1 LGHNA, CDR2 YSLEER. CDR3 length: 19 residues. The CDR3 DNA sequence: TGCGCCAGCAGCCAAGGTCCCCTAGCGGGAGGGCCTCGCACCGGGGAGCTGTTTTTT. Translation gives CASSQGPLAGGPRTGELFF.

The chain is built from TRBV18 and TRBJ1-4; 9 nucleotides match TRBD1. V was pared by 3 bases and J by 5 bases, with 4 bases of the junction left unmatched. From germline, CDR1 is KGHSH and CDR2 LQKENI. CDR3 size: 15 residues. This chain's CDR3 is CASSPLGQGNEKLFF. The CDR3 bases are TGTGCCAGCTCACCTCTGGGACAGGGAAATGAAAAACTGTTTTTT. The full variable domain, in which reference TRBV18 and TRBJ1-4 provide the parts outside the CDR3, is NAGVMQNPRHLVRRRGQEARLRCSPMKGHSHVYWYRQLPEEGLKFMVYLQKENIIDESGMPKERFSAEFPKEGPSILRIQQVVRGDSAAYFCASSPLGQGNEKLFFGSGTQLSVL.

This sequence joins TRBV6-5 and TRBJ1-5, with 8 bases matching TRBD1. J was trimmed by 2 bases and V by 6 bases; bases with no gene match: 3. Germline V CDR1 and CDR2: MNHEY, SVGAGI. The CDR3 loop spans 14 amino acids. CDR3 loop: CASRTGGRNQPQHF. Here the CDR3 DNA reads TGTGCCAGCAGAACAGGGGGGCGCAATCAGCCCCAGCATTTT.

Here the CDR3 DNA reads TGTGCCAGCAGTGTACCAGGTTTGTCGAATAGCAATCAGCCCCAGCATTTT. Protein: CASSVPGLSNSNQPQHF. V is TRBV2 and J is TRBJ1-5; D is ambiguous. Germline assignment: CDR1 SNHLY and CDR2 FYNNEI. V was pared by 4 bases and J by 0 bases, with 16 bases between. The CDR3 is 17 amino acids.

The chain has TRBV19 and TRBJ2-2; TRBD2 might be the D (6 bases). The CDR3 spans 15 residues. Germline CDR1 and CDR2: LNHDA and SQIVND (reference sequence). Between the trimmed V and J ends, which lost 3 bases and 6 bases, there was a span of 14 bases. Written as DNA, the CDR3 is TGTGCCAGTAGTATGCGACATTCGGGGGCCGGGGAGCTGTTTTTT. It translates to CASSMRHSGAGELFF.

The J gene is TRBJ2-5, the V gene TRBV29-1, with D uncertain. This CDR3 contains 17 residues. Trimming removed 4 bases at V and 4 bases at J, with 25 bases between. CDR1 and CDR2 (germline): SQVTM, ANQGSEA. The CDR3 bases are TGCAGCGTTGGCGGTCCAGCAAACCTTCCAATAAGAGAGACCCAGTACTTC. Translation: CSVGGPANLPIRETQYF.

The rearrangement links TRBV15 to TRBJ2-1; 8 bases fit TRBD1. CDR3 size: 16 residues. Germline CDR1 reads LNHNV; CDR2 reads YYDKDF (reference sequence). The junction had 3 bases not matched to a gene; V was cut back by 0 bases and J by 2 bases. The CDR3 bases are TGTGCCACCAGCAGAGACACAGGGGGTACCTACAATGAGCAGTTCTTC. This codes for CATSRDTGGTYNEQFF.

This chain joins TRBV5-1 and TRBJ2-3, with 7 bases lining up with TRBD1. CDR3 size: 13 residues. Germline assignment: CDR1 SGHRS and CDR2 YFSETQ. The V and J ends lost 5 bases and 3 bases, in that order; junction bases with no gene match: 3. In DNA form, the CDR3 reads TGCGCCAGCAGGGCAGGGGGAACAGATACGCAGTATTTT. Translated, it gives CASRAGGTDTQYF.

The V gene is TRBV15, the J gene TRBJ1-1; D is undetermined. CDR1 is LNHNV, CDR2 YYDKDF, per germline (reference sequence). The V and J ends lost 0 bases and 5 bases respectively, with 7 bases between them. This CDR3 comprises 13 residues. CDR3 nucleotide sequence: TGTGCCACCAGCAGAGAATTTCATACTGAAGCTTTCTTT. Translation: CATSREFHTEAFF.

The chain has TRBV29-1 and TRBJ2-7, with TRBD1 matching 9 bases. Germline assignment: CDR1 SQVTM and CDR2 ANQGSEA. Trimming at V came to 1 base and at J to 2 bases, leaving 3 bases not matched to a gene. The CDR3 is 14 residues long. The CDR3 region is CSVEVRDRAYEQYF. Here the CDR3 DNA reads TGCAGCGTTGAAGTCCGGGACAGGGCCTACGAGCAGTACTTC.

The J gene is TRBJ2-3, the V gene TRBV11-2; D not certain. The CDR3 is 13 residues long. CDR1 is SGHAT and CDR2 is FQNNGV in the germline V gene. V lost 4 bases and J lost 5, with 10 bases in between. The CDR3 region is CASSSELVDTQYF. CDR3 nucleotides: TGTGCCAGCAGCTCCGAATTAGTAGATACGCAGTATTTT.

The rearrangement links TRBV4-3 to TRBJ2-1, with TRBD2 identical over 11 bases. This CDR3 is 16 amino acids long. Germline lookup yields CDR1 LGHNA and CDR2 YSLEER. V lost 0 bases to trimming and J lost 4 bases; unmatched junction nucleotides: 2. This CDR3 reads CASSQDGTSGYNEQFF. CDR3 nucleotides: TGCGCCAGCAGCCAAGATGGGACTAGCGGATACAATGAGCAGTTCTTC.

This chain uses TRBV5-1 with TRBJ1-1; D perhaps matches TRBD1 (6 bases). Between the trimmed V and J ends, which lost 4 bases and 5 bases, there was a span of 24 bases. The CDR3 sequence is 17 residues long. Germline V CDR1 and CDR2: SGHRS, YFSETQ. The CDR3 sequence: CASSDLIPPTGWTEAFF. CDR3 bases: TGCGCCAGCAGCGATCTTATTCCCCCAACAGGGTGGACTGAAGCTTTCTTT.

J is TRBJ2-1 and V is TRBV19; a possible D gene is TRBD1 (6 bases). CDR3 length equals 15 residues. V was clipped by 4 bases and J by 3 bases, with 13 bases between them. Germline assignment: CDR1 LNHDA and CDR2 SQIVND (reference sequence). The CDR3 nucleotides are TGTGCCAGTAGTACGCGATCGGACAGCTACAATGAGCAGTTCTTC. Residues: CASSTRSDSYNEQFF.

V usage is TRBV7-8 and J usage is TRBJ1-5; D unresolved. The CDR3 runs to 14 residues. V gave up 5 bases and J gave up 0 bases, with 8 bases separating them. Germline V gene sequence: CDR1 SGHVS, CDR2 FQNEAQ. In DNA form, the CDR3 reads TGTGCCAGCAGCCCCGACTATAGCAATCAGCCCCAGCATTTT. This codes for CASSPDYSNQPQHF. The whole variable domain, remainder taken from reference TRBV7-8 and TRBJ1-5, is GAGVSQSPRYKVAKRGQDVALRCDPISGHVSLFWYQQALGQGPEFLTYFQNEAQLDKSGLPSDRFFAERPEGSVSTLKIQRTQQEDSAVYLCASSPDYSNQPQHFGDGTRLSIL.